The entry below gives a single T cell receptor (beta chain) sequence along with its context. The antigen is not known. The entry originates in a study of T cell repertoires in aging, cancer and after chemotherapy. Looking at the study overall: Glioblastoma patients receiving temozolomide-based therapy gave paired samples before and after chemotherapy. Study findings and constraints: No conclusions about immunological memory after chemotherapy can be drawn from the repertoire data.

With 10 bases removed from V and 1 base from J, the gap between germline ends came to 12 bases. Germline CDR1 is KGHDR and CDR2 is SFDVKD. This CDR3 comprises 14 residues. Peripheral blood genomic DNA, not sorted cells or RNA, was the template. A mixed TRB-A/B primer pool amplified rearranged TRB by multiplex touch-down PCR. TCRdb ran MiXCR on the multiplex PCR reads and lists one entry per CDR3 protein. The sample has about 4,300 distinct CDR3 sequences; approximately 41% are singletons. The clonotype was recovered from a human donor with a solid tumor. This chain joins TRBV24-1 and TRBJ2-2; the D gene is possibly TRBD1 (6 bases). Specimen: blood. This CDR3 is CATTKGQNTGELFF. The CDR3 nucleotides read TGTGCCACGACGAAGGGACAGAACACCGGGGAGCTGTTTTTT.